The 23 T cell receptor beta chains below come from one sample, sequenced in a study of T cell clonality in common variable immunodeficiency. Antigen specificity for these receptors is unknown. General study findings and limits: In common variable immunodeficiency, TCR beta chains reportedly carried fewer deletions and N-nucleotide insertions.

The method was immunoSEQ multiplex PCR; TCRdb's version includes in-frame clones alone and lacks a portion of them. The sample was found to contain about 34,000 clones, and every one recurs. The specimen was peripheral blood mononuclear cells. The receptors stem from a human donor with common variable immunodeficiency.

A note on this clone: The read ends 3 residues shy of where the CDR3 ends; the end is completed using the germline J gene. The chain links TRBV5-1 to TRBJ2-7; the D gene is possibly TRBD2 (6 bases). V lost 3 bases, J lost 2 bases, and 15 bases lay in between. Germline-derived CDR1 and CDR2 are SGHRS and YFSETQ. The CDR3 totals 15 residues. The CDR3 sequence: CASSWGGDGTYEQYF. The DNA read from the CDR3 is TGCGCCAGCAGCTGGGGCGGGGACGGGACCTACGAG.

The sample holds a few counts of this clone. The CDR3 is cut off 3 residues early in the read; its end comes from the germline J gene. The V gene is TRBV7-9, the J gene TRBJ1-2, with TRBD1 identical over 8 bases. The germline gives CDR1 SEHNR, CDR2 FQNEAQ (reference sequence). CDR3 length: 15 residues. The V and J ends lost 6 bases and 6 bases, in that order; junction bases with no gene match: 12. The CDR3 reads CASSPPQGALDGYTF. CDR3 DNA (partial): TGTGCCAGCAGTCCACCTCAGGGGGCGCTTGATGGC. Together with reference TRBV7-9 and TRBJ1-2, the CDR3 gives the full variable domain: DTGVSQNPRHKITKRGQNVTFRCDPISEHNRLYWYRQTLGQGPEFLTYFQNEAQLEKSRLLSDRFSAERPKGSFSTLEIQRTEQGDSAMYLCASSPPQGALDGYTFGSGTRLTVV.

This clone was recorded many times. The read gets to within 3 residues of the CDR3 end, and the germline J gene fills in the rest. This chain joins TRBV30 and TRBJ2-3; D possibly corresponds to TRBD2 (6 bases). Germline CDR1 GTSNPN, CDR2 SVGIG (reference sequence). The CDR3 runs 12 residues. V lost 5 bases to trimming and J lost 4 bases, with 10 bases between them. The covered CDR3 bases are TGTGCCTGGGCCGGAGGGGCAGATACG. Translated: CAWAGGADT. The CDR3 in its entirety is CAWAGGADTQYF.

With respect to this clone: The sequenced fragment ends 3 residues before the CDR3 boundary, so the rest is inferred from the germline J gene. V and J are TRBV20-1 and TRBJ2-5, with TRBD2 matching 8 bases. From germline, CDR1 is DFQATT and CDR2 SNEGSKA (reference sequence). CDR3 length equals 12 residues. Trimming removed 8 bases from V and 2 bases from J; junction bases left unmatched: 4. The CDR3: CSLSGAQETQYF. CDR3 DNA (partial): TGCAGTCTTAGCGGGGCACAAGAGACC.

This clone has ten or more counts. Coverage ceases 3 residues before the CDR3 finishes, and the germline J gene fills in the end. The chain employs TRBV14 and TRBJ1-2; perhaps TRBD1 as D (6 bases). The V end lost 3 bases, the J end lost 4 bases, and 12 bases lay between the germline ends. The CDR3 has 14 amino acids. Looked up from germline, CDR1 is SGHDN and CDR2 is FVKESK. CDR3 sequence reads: CASSHAQGSYGYTF. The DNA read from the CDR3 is TGTGCCAGCAGCCACGCCCAGGGGTCCTATGGC.

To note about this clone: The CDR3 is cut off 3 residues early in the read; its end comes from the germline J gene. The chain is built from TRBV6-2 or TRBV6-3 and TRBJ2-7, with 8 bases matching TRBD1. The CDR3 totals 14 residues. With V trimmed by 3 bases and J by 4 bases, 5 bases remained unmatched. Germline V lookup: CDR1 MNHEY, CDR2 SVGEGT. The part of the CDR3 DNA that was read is TGTGCCAGCAGTTATGGACAGGGTGCTTACGAG. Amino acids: CASSYGQGAYE. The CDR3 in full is CASSYGQGAYEQYF.

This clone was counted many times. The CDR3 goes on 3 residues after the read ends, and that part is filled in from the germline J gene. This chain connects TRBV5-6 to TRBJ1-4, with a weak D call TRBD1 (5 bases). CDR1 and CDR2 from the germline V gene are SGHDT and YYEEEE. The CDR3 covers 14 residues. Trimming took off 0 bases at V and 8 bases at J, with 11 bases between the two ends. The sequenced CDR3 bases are TGTGCCAGCAGCTTGGACAGGCTTCAAGAAAAA. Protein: CASSLDRLQEK. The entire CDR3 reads CASSLDRLQEKLFF.

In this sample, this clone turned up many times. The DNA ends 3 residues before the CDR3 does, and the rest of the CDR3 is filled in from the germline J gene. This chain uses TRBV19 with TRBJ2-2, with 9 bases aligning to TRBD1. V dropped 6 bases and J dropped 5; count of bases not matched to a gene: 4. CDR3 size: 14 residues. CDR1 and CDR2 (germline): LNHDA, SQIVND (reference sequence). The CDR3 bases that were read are TGTGCCAGTAGATGGGACAGGGAGACCGGGGAG. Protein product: CASRWDRETGE. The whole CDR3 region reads CASRWDRETGELFF.

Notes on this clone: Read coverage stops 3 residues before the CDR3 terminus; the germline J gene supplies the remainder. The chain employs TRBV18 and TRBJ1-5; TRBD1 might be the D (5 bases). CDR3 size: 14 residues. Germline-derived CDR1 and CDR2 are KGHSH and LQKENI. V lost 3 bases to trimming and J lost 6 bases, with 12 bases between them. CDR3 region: CASSPQGNAQPQHF. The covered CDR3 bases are TGTGCCAGCTCACCTCAGGGTAACGCTCAGCCC.

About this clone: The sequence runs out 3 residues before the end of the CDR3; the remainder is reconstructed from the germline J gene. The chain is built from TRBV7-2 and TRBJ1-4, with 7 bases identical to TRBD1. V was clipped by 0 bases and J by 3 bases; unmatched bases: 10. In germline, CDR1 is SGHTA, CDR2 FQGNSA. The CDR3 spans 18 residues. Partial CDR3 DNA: TGTGCCAGCAGCTTAGCCGGGGTAACAGGGGACCCTAATGAAAAA. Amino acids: CASSLAGVTGDPNEK. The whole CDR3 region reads CASSLAGVTGDPNEKLFF.

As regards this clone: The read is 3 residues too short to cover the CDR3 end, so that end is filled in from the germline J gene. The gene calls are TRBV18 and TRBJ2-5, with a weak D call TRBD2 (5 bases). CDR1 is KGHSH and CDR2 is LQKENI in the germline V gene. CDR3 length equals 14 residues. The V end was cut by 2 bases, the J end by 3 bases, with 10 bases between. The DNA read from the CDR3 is TGTGCCAGCTCACCAGCGACTACCAAAGAGACC. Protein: CASSPATTKET. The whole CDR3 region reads CASSPATTKETQYF.

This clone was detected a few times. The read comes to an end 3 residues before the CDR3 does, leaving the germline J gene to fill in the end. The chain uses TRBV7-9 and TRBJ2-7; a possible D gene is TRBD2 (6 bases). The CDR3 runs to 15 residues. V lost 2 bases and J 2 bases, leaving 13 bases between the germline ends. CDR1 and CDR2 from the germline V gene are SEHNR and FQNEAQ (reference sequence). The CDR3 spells CASSLMEGLPYEQYF. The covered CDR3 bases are TGTGCCAGCAGCTTAATGGAGGGGCTCCCCTACGAG.

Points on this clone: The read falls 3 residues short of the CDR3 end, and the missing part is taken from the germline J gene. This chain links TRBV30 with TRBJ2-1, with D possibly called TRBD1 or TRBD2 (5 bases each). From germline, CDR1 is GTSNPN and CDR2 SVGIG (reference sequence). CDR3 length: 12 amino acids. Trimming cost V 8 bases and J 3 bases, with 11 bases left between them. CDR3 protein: CARQRGYNEQFF. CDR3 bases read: TGTGCCCGGCAGAGGGGCTACAATGAG.

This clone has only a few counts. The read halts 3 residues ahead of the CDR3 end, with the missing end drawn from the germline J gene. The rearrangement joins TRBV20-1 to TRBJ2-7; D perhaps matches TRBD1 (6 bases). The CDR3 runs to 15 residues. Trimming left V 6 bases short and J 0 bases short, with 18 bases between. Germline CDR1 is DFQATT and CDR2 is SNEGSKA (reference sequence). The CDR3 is CSAPMGATDSYEQYF. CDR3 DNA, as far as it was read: TGCAGTGCGCCGATGGGGGCGACTGACTCCTACGAG.

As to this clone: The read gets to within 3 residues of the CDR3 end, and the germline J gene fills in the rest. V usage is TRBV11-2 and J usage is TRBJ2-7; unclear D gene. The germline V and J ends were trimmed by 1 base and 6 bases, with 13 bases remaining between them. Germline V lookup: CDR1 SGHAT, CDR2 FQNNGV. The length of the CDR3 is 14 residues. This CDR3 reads CASSLARKVREQYF. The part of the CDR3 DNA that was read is TGTGCCAGCAGCTTAGCCAGAAAGGTACGCGAG.

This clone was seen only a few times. The DNA read from the CDR3 is TGTGCCAGCAGCGCCTCGGGCGGGGGC. Translating it yields CASSASGGG. The entire CDR3 is CASSASGGGYTF. This sequence joins TRBV7-9 and TRBJ1-2; the D is unclear. The CDR3 goes on 3 residues after the read ends, and that part is filled in from the germline J gene. Germline CDR1 is SEHNR and CDR2 is FQNEAQ (reference sequence). The CDR3 is 12 amino acids.

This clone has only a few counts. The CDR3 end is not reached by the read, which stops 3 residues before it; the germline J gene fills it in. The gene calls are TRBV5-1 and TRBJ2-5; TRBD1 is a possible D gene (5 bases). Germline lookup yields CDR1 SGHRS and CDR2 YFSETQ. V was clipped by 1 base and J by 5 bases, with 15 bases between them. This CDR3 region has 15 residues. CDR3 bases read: TGCGCCAGCAGCTTGATACAGGAAGCCTGGGAGACC. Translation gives CASSLIQEAWET. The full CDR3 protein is CASSLIQEAWETQYF.

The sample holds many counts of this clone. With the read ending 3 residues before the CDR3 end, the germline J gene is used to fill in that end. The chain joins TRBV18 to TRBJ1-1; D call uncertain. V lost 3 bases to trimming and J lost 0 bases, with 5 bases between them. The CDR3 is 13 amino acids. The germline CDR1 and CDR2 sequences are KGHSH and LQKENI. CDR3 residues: CASSPTVNTEAFF. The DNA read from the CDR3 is TGTGCCAGCTCACCCACAGTGAACACTGAA.

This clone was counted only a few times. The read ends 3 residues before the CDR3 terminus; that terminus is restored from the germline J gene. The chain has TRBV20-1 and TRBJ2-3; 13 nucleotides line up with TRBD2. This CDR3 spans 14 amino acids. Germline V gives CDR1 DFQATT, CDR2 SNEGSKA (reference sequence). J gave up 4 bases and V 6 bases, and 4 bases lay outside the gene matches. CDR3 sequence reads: CSAGTSGTPDTQYF. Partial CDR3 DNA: TGCAGTGCGGGGACTAGCGGGACCCCAGATACG.

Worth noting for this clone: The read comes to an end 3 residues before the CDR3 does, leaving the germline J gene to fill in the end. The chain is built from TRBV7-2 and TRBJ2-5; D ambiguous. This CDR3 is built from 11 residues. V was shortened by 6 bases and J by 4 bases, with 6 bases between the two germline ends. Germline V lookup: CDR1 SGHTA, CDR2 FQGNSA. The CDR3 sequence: CASRALETQYF. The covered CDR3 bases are TGTGCCAGCAGGGCTCTAGAGACC.

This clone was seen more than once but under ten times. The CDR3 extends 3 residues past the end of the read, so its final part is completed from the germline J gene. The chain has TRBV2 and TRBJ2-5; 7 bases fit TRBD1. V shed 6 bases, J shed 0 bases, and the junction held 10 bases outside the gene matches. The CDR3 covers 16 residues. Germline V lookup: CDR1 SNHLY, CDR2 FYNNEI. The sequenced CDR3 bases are TGTGCCAGCAGAGAACCGACAGGGAGATACCAAGAGACC. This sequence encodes CASREPTGRYQET. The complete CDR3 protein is CASREPTGRYQETQYF.

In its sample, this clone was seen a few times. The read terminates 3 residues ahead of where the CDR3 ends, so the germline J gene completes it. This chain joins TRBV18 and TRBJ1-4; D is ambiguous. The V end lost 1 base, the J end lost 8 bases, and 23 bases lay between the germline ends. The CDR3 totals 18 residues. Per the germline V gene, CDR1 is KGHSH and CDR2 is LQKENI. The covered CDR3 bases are TGTGCCAGCTCACCACAGGCGGGTGGTGCGGGCCTTACCGAAAAA. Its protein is CASSPQAGGAGLTEK. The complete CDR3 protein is CASSPQAGGAGLTEKLFF.

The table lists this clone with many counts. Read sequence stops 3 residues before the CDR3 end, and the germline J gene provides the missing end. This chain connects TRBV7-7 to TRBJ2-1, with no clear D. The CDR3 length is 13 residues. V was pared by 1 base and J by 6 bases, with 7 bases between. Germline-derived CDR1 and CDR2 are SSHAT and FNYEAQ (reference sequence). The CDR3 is CASSLDFGNEQFF. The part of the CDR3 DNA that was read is TGTGCCAGCAGCTTAGACTTCGGCAATGAG.